The T cell receptor beta chain under discussion was sequenced for a study of metastatic and nonmetastatic thyroid tumors. Study at large: Repertoires from malignant and benign thyroid patients were compared across blood and tumor or nodule tissue. Findings of the study overall: The study reportedly found significantly higher TCR beta diversity in malignant thyroid tumors than benign nodules, in blood and tumor.

Per the study methods: Clinicopathological groups of papillary thyroid cancer showed CDR3 differences that were used to build a distant-metastasis classifier. TCRdb called clones again from the PCR reads with MiXCR. The V and J calls follow TCRdb's processing rather than the paper's. Counted here are around 16,000 clones, roughly a third occurring once; the ten biggest clones make up 9.5% to 15%. No treatment of any kind had been given to any patient before thyroid surgery. The table lists this clone with a few counts. Its target is unknown. This clonotype was obtained from a male donor with papillary thyroid cancer or a benign thyroid nodule (not recorded which). Some clones in this sample may be carry-over from other donors' samples. The specimen sequenced was tumor tissue.

The CDR3 bases are TGTGCCTGGAAGAACGGTGATACGCAGTATTTT. Encoded protein: CAWKNGDTQYF. V usage is TRBV30 and J usage is TRBJ2-3; D unclear. CDR3 length: 11 amino acids. The V gene lost 4 bases and the J gene lost 6 bases, with 8 bases spanning the gap. CDR1 is GTSNPN and CDR2 is SVGIG in the germline V gene (reference sequence).